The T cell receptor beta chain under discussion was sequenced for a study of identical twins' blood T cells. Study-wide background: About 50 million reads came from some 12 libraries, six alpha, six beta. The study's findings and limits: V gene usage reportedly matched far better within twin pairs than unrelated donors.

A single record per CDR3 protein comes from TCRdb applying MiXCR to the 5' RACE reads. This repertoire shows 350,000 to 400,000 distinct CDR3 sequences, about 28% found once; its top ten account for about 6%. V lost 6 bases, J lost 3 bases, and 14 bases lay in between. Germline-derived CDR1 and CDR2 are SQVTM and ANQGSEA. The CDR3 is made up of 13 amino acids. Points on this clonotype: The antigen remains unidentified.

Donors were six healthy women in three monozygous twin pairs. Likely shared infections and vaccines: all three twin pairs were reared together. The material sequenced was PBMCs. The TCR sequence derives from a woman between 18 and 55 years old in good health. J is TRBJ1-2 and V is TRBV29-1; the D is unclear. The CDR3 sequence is CSVGTMHDYGYTF. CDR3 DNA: TGCAGCGTGGGCACCATGCATGACTATGGCTACACCTTC.